This TCR beta chain was found in a study of somatic mutations in cytotoxic T cells in rheumatoid arthritis. Study-wide findings and caveats: The clonality of CD8+ T cells was not significantly different between rheumatoid arthritis patients and age-matched healthy controls.

V was pared by 6 bases and J by 3 bases, with 12 bases between. The CDR3 length is 13 residues. Germline CDR1 reads MNHEY; CDR2 reads SVGAGI. Concerning this clone itself: What it binds is unknown.

Sequencing was performed with immunoSEQ multiplex PCR; in TCRdb, only in-frame clones are kept and a portion is missing. The sample has 15,000 to 20,000 clones, approximately 80% seen once; the top ten hold roughly 4.5%. The CD4+ and CD8+ fractions came from positive magnetic bead selection and were purity-checked by flow cytometry. The source material was CD8+ T cells sorted from blood. The chain links TRBV6-5 to TRBJ2-7, with TRBD2 as a possible D gene (6 bases). The clonotype originates from an adult with rheumatoid arthritis. For the CDR3, the DNA is TGTGCCAGCAGCCCGGGAGAGTACTACGAGCAGTACTTC. Encoded protein: CASSPGEYYEQYF.